The 19 T cell receptor beta chains in this list originate from one sample, sequenced in a study of T cell responses to AZD1222 COVID-19 vaccine (dated by TCRdb to about 2021). The sample's time point, from its label and the paper: about 28 days (+/-7) after the second vaccine dose. Library preparation was by the immunoSEQ multiplex PCR assay. TCRdb obtained this table from immuneACCESS and retained in-frame rearrangements with V and J assigned. These tables miss some clones; where compared with another copy, unresolved V genes account for less than half of the shortfall, and the remainder is unexplained. The sample data list about 130,000 clones, and roughly 90% of these were observed just once. Jointly, the top ten make up around 5% of the sample. This specimen was peripheral blood, taken 28 days after the second AZD1222 dose. These receptor sequences come from an adult who received the AZD1222 COVID-19 vaccine.

The chain couples TRBV7-9 to TRBJ2-1; no clear D. V shed 5 bases and J shed 0 bases, with 5 bases lying between them. The germline V gene has CDR1 SEHNR and CDR2 FQNEAQ (reference sequence). This CDR3 contains 13 residues. As DNA, the CDR3 is TGTGCCAGCAGCCCGAACTCCTACAATGAGCAGTTCTTC. Amino acids: CASSPNSYNEQFF.

V gene TRBV11-1 combines with J gene TRBJ1-1; TRBD1 agrees at 10 bases. The CDR3 is made up of 15 amino acids. Germline values: CDR1 SGHAT, CDR2 FQDESV (reference sequence). The V gene end was trimmed by 5 bases and the J gene end by 4 bases; junction bases not matched to a gene: 7. The CDR3 sequence: CASSRRTGGSTEAFF. For the CDR3, the DNA is TGTGCCAGCAGCAGGCGGACAGGGGGGAGCACTGAAGCTTTCTTT. Full variable domain (missing parts from reference TRBV11-1 and TRBJ1-1): EAEVAQSPRYKITEKSQAVAFWCDPISGHATLYWYRQILGQGPELLVQFQDESVVDDSQLPKDRFSAERLKGVDSTLKIQPAELGDSAMYLCASSRRTGGSTEAFFGQGTRLTVV.

The chain is built from TRBV5-1 and TRBJ1-4; 7 nucleotides align to TRBD1. This CDR3 spans 16 amino acids. Looked up from germline, CDR1 is SGHRS and CDR2 is YFSETQ. Trimming cost V 4 bases and J 4 bases; bases outside gene matches: 10. CDR3 region: CASSQNRGGGNEKLFF. For the CDR3, the DNA is TGCGCCAGCAGCCAAAACAGGGGAGGGGGTAATGAAAAACTGTTTTTT. The full variable domain, with the rest looked up from reference TRBV5-1 and TRBJ1-4, is KAGVTQTPRYLIKTRGQQVTLSCSPISGHRSVSWYQQTPGQGLQFLFEYFSETQRNKGNFPGRFSGRQFSNSRSEMNVSTLELGDSALYLCASSQNRGGGNEKLFFGSGTQLSVL.

The rearrangement uses TRBV7-9 and TRBJ1-1; D uncertain. The CDR3 is 13 residues long. Per germline, CDR1 SEHNR and CDR2 FQNEAQ (reference sequence). V gave up 3 bases and J gave up 3 bases, with 8 bases separating them. The CDR3 region is CASSFNGYTEAFF. The DNA of the CDR3 is TGTGCCAGCAGCTTTAACGGTTACACTGAAGCTTTCTTT.

CDR3 in DNA: TGTGCCACCCAGGAAGCGGGAGGGTTAGGCCAAGAGACCCAGTACTTC. The encoded protein is CATQEAGGLGQETQYF. The V and J genes are TRBV10-3 and TRBJ2-5; 10 positions match TRBD2. Germline CDR1 ENHRY, CDR2 SYGVKD. The trim removed 10 bases at V and 1 base at J, leaving 12 bases unmatched. This CDR3 spans 16 amino acids.

The chain links TRBV13 to TRBJ2-1; the match to TRBD1 covers 8 bases. Trimming cost V 4 bases and J 4 bases; bases outside gene matches: 6. Per germline, CDR1 PRHDT and CDR2 FYEKMQ (reference sequence). The CDR3 has 15 residues. This CDR3 reads CASSSDRGRYNEQFF. CDR3 in DNA: TGTGCCAGCAGCTCAGACAGGGGAAGGTACAATGAGCAGTTCTTC. Supplemented by reference TRBV13 and TRBJ2-1, the full variable domain reads AAGVIQSPRHLIKEKRETATLKCYPIPRHDTVYWYQQGPGQDPQFLISFYEKMQSDKGSIPDRFSAQQFSDYHSELNMSSLELGDSALYFCASSSDRGRYNEQFFGPGTRLTVL.

This chain joins TRBV11-2 and TRBJ2-4; D may be TRBD1 (6 bases). Germline loops: CDR1 SGHAT, CDR2 FQNNGV. V shed 3 bases and J shed 6 bases, with 9 bases lying between them. The CDR3 has 13 amino acids. Here the CDR3 DNA reads TGTGCCAGCAGCTTCGGGACAACAAACATTCAGTACTTC. This codes for CASSFGTTNIQYF.

V and J are TRBV27 and TRBJ2-1; a weak D match, TRBD2 (6 bases). The CDR3 is 17 amino acids. Trimming took 3 bases from V and 0 from J, leaving 15 bases between them. Germline V gene lookup returns CDR1 MNHEY and CDR2 SMNVEV (reference sequence). CDR3 DNA sequence: TGTGCCAGCAGTTTTTTCTCGGGGAGGAGCTCCTACAATGAGCAGTTCTTC. This encodes CASSFFSGRSSYNEQFF.

The gene calls are TRBV7-9 and TRBJ1-4; 8 bases are a match to TRBD1. In germline, CDR1 is SEHNR, CDR2 FQNEAQ (reference sequence). The CDR3 has 15 amino acids. V lost 5 bases, J lost 10 bases, and 12 bases stayed unmatched. DNA for the CDR3: TGTGCCAGCAGCCTTTCAGGGGGCAAGGTGGGAAAACTGTTTTTT. Its protein product is CASSLSGGKVGKLFF. Drawing the rest from reference TRBV7-9 and TRBJ1-4, the complete variable domain is DTGVSQNPRHKITKRGQNVTFRCDPISEHNRLYWYRQTLGQGPEFLTYFQNEAQLEKSRLLSDRFSAERPKGSFSTLEIQRTEQGDSAMYLCASSLSGGKVGKLFFGSGTQLSVL.

This clone was counted once. The rearrangement uses TRBV9 and TRBJ1-1; no reliable D call. The CDR3 is 13 amino acids. V was cut by 7 bases and J by 1 base, with 11 bases left in between. Germline V CDR1 and CDR2: SGDLS, YYNGEE. The CDR3 spells CASLRDENTEAFF. As DNA, the CDR3 is TGTGCCAGCTTGAGGGATGAGAACACTGAAGCTTTCTTT.

V and J are TRBV10-2 and TRBJ1-1; D is unclear. Germline loops: CDR1 WSHSY, CDR2 SAAADI. Trimming cost V 5 bases and J 3 bases, with 7 bases left between them. The CDR3 has 12 residues. The CDR3 DNA reads TGCGCCAGCAGTAAGGGTTACACTGAAGCTTTCTTT. Amino acids: CASSKGYTEAFF.

The V and J genes are TRBV24-1 and TRBJ2-7, with D hard to call. V shed 0 bases and J shed 2 bases, with 7 bases lying between them. The CDR3 has 14 amino acids. CDR1 KGHDR and CDR2 SFDVKD come from the germline V gene. The CDR3 protein is CATSDLTEPYEQYF. CDR3 in DNA: TGTGCCACCAGTGATTTGACGGAACCCTACGAGCAGTACTTC.

A note on this clone: The germline gene is not matched at one end of the junction; a read error may be the cause. The same CDR3 also results from other DNA sequences found in this sample. The chain recombines TRBV7-2 with TRBJ1-1; D is unresolved. Germline CDR1 reads SGHTA; CDR2 reads FQGNSA. The CDR3 runs to 14 residues. CDR3 amino acids: CASSLARLNTEAFF. CDR3 DNA sequence: TGTGCCAGCAGCCTAGCCAGACTGAACACTGAAGCTTTCTTT.

The V gene is TRBV27, the J gene TRBJ1-2; no definite D call. CDR1 and CDR2 from the germline V gene are MNHEY and SMNVEV (reference sequence). The CDR3 runs 14 residues. V was shortened by 3 bases and J by 5 bases, with 13 bases between the two germline ends. CDR3 nucleotides: TGTGCCAGCAGTTTGGAGCCTATGCGTTATGGCTACACCTTC. Translated, it gives CASSLEPMRYGYTF.

A single count supports this clone. The chain employs TRBV9 and TRBJ2-7; tentatively, D is TRBD2 (5 bases). The CDR3 totals 15 residues. Trimming shortened V by 4 bases and J by 2 bases, and 16 bases separated the two germline ends. Germline CDR1 and CDR2: SGDLS and YYNGEE. The CDR3, as DNA: TGTGCCAGCAGCCCTAGCCTGGCTTTTACCTACGAGCAGTACTTC. It codes for CASSPSLAFTYEQYF. Drawing the rest from reference TRBV9 and TRBJ2-7, the complete variable domain is DSGVTQTPKHLITATGQRVTLRCSPRSGDLSVYWYQQSLDQGLQFLIQYYNGEERAKGNILERFSAQQFPDLHSELNLSSLELGDSALYFCASSPSLAFTYEQYFGPGTRLTVT.

V gene TRBV30 combines with J gene TRBJ2-1, with 10 bases fitting TRBD1. With 7 bases clipped from V and 0 bases from J, the junction kept 3 bases outside the gene matches. Germline loops: CDR1 GTSNPN, CDR2 SVGIG (reference sequence). This CDR3 spans 14 amino acids. CDR3 nucleotide sequence: TGTGCCTCGACAGGGGGCAGCTCCTACAATGAGCAGTTCTTC. It encodes CASTGGSSYNEQFF.

To note about this clone: One junction end disagrees with the germline gene, perhaps due to a read error. The V gene is TRBV7-7, the J gene TRBJ1-1; D unclear. The CDR3 sequence is 15 residues long. Germline-derived CDR1 and CDR2 are SSHAT and FNYEAQ (reference sequence). The CDR3 DNA sequence: TGTGCTAGCAGCTTAGAGGGCAGGCTAAGGACTGAAGCTTTCTTT. It encodes CASSLEGRLRTEAFF.

CDR3 sequence reads: CASSPTSDRGEKLFF. CDR3 sequence (DNA): TGTGCCAGCAGCCCCACCTCGGACAGGGGAGAAAAACTGTTTTTT. The chain uses TRBV5-4 and TRBJ1-4, with 9 nucleotides matching TRBD1. This CDR3 has 15 residues. The V gene end was trimmed by 4 bases and the J gene end by 8 bases; junction bases not matched to a gene: 9. Germline CDR1 is SGHNT and CDR2 is YYREEE (reference sequence). Full variable domain (outside the CDR3, taken from reference TRBV5-4 and TRBJ1-4): ETGVTQSPTHLIKTRGQQVTLRCSSQSGHNTVSWYQQALGQGPQFIFQYYREEENGRGNFPPRFSGLQFPNYSSELNVNALELDDSALYLCASSPTSDRGEKLFFGSGTQLSVL.

The rearrangement uses TRBV20-1 and TRBJ1-2, with D uncertain. The V gene's germline CDR1 is DFQATT and CDR2 SNEGSKA (reference sequence). The V and J ends lost 3 bases and 3 bases respectively, with 14 bases between them. This CDR3 region has 14 residues. CDR3 DNA: TGCAGTGCTAGTAAGACCACCGGGGACTATGGCTACACCTTC. It encodes CSASKTTGDYGYTF.